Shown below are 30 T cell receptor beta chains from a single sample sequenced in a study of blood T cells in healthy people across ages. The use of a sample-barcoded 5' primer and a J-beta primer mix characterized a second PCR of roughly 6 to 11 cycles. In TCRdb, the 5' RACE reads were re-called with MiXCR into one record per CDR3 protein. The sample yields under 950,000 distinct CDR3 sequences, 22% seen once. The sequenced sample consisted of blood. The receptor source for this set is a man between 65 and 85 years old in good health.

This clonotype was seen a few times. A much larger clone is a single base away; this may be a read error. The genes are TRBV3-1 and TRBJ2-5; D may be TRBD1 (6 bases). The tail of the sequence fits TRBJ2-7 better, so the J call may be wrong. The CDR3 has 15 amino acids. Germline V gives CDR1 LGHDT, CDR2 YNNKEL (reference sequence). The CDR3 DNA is TGTGCCAGCAGCCGAGCCCCGGACAGTTTCTACGAGCAGTACTTC. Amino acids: CASSRAPDSFYEQYF.

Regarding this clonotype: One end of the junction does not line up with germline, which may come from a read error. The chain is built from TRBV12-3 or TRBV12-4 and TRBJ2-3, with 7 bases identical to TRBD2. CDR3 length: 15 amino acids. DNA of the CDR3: TGTGCCAGCAGTTTTGAGGGAGGGGCGACAGATGCGCAGTATTTT. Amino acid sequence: CASSFEGGATDAQYF.

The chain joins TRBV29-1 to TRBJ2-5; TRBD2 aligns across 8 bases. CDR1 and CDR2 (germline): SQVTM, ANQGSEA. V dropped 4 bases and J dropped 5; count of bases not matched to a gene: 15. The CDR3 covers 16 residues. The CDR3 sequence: CSVVSTSGPYLETQYF. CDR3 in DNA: TGCAGCGTTGTTTCTACTAGCGGACCTTATTTGGAGACCCAGTACTTC.

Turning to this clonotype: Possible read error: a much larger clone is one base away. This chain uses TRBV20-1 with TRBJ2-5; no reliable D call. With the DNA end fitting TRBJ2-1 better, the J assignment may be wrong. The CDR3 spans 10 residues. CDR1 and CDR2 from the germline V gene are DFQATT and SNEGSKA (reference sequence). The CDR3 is CSAWDNEQFF. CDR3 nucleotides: TGCAGTGCTTGGGACAATGAGCAGTTCTTC.

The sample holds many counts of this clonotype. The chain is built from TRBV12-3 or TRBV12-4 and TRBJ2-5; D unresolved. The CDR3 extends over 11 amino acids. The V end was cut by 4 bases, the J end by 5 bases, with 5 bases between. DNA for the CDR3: TGTGCCAGCAGTTCCTTCGAGACCCAGTACTTC. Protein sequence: CASSSFETQYF.

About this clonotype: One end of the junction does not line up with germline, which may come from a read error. The CDR3 region has the DNA TGTGCCAGCAGTGGGGGGACCGTTAATAAAAAACTGTTTTTT. As protein: CASSGGTVNKKLFF. V gene TRBV25-1 combines with J gene TRBJ1-4; the D gene is possibly TRBD1 (5 bases). Germline V gene lookup returns CDR1 MGHDK and CDR2 SYGVNS. This CDR3 has 14 amino acids.

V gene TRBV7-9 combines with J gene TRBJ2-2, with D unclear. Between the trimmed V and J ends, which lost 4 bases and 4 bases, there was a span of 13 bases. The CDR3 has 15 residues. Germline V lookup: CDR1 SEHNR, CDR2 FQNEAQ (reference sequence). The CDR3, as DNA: TGTGCCAGCAGCTACGACAAGGGTAGCACCGGGGAGCTGTTTTTT. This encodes CASSYDKGSTGELFF.

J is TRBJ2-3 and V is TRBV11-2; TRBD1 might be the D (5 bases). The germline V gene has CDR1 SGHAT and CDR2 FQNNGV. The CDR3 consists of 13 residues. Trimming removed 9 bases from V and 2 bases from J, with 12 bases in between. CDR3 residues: CASQTGLTDTQYF. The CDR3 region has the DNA TGTGCCAGTCAAACAGGTCTCACAGATACGCAGTATTTT.

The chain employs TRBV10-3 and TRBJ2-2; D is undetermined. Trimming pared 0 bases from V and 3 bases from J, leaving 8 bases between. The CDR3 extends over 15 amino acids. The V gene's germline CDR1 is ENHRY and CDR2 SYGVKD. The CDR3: CAISESDTHTGELFF. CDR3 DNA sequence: TGTGCCATCAGTGAGTCCGACACACACACCGGGGAGCTGTTTTTT.

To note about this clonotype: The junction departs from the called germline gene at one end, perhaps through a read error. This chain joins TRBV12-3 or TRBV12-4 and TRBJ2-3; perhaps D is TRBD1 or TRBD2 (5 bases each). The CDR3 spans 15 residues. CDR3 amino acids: CASRPLRDGTDMQYF. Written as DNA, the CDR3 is TGTGCCAGCAGACCACTCCGGGACGGCACAGATATGCAGTATTTT.

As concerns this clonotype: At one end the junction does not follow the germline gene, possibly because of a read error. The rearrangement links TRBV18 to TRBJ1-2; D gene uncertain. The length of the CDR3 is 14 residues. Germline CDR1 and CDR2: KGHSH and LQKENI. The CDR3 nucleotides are TGTGCCAGCTCACCGAGTGCGGAACCTGATGGCTTCACCTTC. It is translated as CASSPSAEPDGFTF.

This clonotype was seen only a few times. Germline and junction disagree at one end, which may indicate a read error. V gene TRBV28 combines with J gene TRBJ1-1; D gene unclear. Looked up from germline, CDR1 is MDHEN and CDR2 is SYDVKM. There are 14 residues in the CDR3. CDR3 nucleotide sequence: TGTCCCAGCAGTCAACCCTCTATGAACACTGAAGCTTTCTTT. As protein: CPSSQPSMNTEAFF.

Here the CDR3 DNA reads TGTGCCAGCAGTCTATTCGGAGGTCCCCAGCATTTT. Protein product: CASSLFGGPQHF. The chain has TRBV5-5 and TRBJ1-5, with D uncertain. The V gene's germline CDR1 is SGHKS and CDR2 YYEKEE (reference sequence). Trimming left V 5 bases short and J 10 bases short, with 13 bases between. CDR3 length: 12 amino acids. Based on the CDR3 plus reference TRBV5-5 and TRBJ1-5, the full variable domain is DAGVTQSPTHLIKTRGQQVTLRCSPISGHKSVSWYQQVLGQGPQFIFQYYEKEERGRGNFPDRFSARQFPNYSSELNVNALLLGDSALYLCASSLFGGPQHFGDGTRLSIL.

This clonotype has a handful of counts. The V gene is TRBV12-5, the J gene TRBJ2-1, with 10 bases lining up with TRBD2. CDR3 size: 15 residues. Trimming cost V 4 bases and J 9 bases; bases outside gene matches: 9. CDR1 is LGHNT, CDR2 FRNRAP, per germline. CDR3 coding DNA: TGTGCTAGTGGTTCCCCCCTAGCGGGAGCGGGTGAGCAGTTCTTC. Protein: CASGSPLAGAGEQFF.

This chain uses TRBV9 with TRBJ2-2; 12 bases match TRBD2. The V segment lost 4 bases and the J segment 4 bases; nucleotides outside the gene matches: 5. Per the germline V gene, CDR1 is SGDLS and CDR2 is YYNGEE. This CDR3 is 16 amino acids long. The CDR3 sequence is CASSPRLAGATGELFF. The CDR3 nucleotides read TGTGCCAGCAGCCCGCGACTAGCGGGAGCCACCGGGGAGCTGTTTTTT.

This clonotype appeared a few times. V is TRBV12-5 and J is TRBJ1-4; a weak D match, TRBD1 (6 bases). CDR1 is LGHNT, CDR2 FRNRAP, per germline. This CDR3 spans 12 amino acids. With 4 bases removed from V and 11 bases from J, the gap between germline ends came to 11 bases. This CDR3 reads CASGSRTDKLFF. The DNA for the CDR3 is TGTGCTAGTGGTTCGCGGACAGACAAACTGTTTTTT.

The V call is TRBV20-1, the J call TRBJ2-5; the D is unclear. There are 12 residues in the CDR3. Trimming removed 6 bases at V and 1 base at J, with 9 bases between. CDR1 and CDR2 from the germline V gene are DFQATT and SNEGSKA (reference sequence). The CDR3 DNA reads TGCAGTGCAGAGTCGGTCCAAGAGACCCAGTACTTC. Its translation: CSAESVQETQYF.

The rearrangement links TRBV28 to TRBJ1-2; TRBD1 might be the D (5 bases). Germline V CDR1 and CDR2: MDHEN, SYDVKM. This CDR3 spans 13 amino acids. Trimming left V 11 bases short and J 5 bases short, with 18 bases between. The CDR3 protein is CAGRQGLDYGYTF. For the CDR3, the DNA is TGTGCCGGACGGCAGGGATTGGATTATGGCTACACCTTC.

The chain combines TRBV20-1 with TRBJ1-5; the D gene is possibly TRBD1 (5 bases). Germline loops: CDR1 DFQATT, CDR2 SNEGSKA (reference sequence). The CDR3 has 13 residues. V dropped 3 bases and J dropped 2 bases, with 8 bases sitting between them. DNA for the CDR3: TGCAGTGCTAGTCAAGGGGGCAATCAGCCCCAGCATTTT. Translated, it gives CSASQGGNQPQHF.

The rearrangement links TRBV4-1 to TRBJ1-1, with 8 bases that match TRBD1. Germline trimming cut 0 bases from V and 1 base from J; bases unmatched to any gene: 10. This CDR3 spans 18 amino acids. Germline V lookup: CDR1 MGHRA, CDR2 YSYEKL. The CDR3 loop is CASSQEKDWTGTNTEAFF. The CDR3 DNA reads TGCGCCAGCAGCCAAGAAAAAGATTGGACAGGGACGAACACTGAAGCTTTCTTT.

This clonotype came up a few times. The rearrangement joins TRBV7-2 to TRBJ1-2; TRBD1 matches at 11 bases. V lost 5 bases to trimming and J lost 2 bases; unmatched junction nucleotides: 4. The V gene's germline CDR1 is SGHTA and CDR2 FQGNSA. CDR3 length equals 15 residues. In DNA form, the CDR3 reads TGTGCCAGCAGCCCTTGGACAGGGGGCAACTATGGCTACACCTTC. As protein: CASSPWTGGNYGYTF.

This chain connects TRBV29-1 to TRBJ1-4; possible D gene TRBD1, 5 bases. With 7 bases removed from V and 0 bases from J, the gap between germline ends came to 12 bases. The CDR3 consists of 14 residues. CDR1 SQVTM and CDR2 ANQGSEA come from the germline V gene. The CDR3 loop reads CSGTLGATNEKLFF. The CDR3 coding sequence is TGCAGCGGGACACTCGGGGCAACTAATGAAAAACTGTTTTTT.

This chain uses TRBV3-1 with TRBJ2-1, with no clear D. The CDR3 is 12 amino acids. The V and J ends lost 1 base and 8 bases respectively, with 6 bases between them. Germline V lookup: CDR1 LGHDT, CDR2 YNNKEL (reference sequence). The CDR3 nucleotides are TGTGCCAGCAGCCAAGCGCTGGATGAGCAGTTCTTC. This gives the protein CASSQALDEQFF.

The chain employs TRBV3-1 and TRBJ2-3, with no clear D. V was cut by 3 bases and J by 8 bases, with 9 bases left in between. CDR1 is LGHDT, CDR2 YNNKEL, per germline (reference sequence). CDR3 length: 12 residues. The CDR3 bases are TGTGCCAGCAGCCAGGGAAAGACTACGCAGTATTTT. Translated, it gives CASSQGKTTQYF.

In DNA, the CDR3 is TGTGCCAGCAGCGAGACAGGGGGTCAACAGCCCCAGCATTTT. It specifies CASSETGGQQPQHF. The rearrangement uses TRBV6-1 and TRBJ1-5, with 9 bases that match TRBD1. The CDR3 spans 14 residues. Germline loops: CDR1 MNHNS, CDR2 SASEGT. J lost 7 bases, V lost 6 bases, and 7 bases had no gene match.

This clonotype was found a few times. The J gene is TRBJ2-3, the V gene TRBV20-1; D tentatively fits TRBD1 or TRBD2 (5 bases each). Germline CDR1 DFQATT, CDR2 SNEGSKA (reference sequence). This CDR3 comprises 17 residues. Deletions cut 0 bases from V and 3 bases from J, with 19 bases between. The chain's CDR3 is CSAREGRGGLSTDTQYF. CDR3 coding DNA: TGCAGTGCTAGAGAGGGCCGGGGCGGTTTATCGACAGATACGCAGTATTTT.

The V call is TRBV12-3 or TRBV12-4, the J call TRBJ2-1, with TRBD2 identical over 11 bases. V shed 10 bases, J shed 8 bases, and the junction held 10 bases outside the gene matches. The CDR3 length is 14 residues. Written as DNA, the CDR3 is TGTGCCACCCAAGTGCTAGCGGGAGGAGATGAGCAGTTCTTC. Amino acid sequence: CATQVLAGGDEQFF.

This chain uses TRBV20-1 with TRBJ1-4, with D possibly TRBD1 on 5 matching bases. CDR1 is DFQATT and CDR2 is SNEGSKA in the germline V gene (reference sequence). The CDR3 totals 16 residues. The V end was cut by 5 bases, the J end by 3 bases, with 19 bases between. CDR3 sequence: CSASRGSGVANEKLFF. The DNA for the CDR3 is TGCAGTGCTTCACGGGGCAGCGGGGTTGCTAATGAAAAACTGTTTTTT.

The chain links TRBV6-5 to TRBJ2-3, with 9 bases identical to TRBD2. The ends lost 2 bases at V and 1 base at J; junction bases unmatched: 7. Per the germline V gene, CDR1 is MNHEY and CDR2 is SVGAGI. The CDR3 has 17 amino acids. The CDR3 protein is CASSYQRASGGTDTQYF. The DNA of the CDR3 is TGTGCCAGCAGTTACCAGCGCGCTAGCGGGGGCACAGATACGCAGTATTTT.

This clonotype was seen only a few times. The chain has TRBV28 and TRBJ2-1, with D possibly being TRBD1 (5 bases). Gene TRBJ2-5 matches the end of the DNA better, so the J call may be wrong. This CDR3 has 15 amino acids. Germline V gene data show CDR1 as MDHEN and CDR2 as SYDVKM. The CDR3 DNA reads TGTGCCAGCTACACCAGTACAGGTCCGGGAGAGACCCAGTACTTC. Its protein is CASYTSTGPGETQYF.